A single sample gave rise to the 15 T cell receptor beta chains below, sequenced in a study of cytomegalovirus exposure and HLA in healthy donors. Amplification used 60 Vbeta primers and 13 Jbeta primers. Data came from immunoSEQ multiplex PCR; TCRdb stores just in-frame clones and leaves some out. The sample lists roughly 190,000 clones; almost 80% were seen once. Sequenced sample: PBMCs. The receptors here all came from a woman younger than 30 in good health and CMV-seronegative.

This clone was observed a few times. The chain has TRBV6-5 and TRBJ1-5; 8 positions agree with TRBD1. Germline-derived CDR1 and CDR2 are MNHEY and SVGAGI. The CDR3 has 14 residues. Losses at the gene ends were 4 bases for V and 5 bases for J; bases not matched to a gene: 4. CDR3 loop: CASSSRTGYQPQHF. For the CDR3, the DNA is TGTGCCAGCAGTTCCAGGACAGGGTATCAGCCCCAGCATTTT.

This clone was seen once. The chain employs TRBV10-3 and TRBJ2-5; 7 nucleotides align to TRBD2. There are 16 residues in the CDR3. Germline CDR1 ENHRY, CDR2 SYGVKD. Trimming cost V 0 bases and J 4 bases; bases outside gene matches: 8. CDR3 amino acids: CAISESGGRAGETQYF. The CDR3 region has the DNA TGTGCCATCAGTGAGTCCGGTGGGAGGGCCGGAGAGACCCAGTACTTC.

This rearrangement joins TRBV7-2 to TRBJ1-1; TRBD1 might be the D (5 bases). The CDR3 runs 15 residues. Germline CDR1 reads SGHTA; CDR2 reads FQGNSA. With 2 bases removed from V and 0 bases from J, the gap between germline ends came to 10 bases. The CDR3 here is CASSLSGHLNTEAFF. The CDR3 DNA reads TGTGCCAGCAGCTTATCCGGACACTTGAACACTGAAGCTTTCTTT.

CDR3 in amino acids: CASSPSGQGRAGANVLTF. In nucleotides, the CDR3 is TGTGCCAGCTCACCCTCGGGACAGGGAAGGGCTGGGGCCAACGTCCTGACTTTC. V gene TRBV18 combines with J gene TRBJ2-6; the match to TRBD1 covers 9 bases. V lost 3 bases and J lost 2; bases outside the gene matches: 8. CDR3 length: 18 amino acids. CDR1 is KGHSH and CDR2 is LQKENI in the germline V gene.

About this clone: One end of the junction does not line up with germline, which may come from a read error. The rearrangement links TRBV20-1 to TRBJ2-7; possibly TRBD1 for D (5 bases). The CDR3 loop spans 11 amino acids. From germline, CDR1 is DFQATT and CDR2 SNEGSKA (reference sequence). The CDR3 region has the DNA TGCAGTGCTGGAGACAGTTACGAGCAGTACTTC. Amino acid sequence: CSAGDSYEQYF.

This chain joins TRBV6-5 and TRBJ1-2; 8 bases match TRBD1. The CDR3 sequence is 15 residues long. J gave up 3 bases and V 6 bases, and 9 bases lay outside the gene matches. The germline V gene encodes CDR1 MNHEY and CDR2 SVGAGI. CDR3 residues: CASSPYRQGHYGYTF. Here the CDR3 DNA reads TGTGCCAGCAGCCCATATAGACAGGGGCACTATGGCTACACCTTC.

Details on this clone: Different DNA sequences within this sample yield the same CDR3. V and J are TRBV5-4 and TRBJ1-3, with D possibly matching TRBD1 (5 bases). There are 14 residues in the CDR3. The germline V gene has CDR1 SGHNT and CDR2 YYREEE (reference sequence). Trimming removed 3 bases at V and 4 bases at J, with 11 bases between. The CDR3 bases are TGTGCCAGCAGCTCTCAGGGATCGGGAAACACCATATATTTT. This translates into CASSSQGSGNTIYF.

The chain carries TRBV5-6 and TRBJ1-2, with no clear D. CDR3 length: 13 amino acids. Germline assignment: CDR1 SGHDT and CDR2 YYEEEE. V was shortened by 4 bases and J by 4 bases, with 11 bases between the two germline ends. CDR3 sequence reads: CASSRRVTYGYTF. In DNA form, the CDR3 reads TGTGCCAGCAGCAGGAGGGTTACCTATGGCTACACCTTC.

This chain connects TRBV27 to TRBJ2-1, with 9 bases matching TRBD1. The V segment lost 5 bases and the J segment 7 bases; nucleotides outside the gene matches: 3. The germline V gene encodes CDR1 MNHEY and CDR2 SMNVEV (reference sequence). There are 13 residues in the CDR3. The CDR3 sequence: CASSTGQGNEQFF. The CDR3 DNA is TGTGCCAGCAGTACAGGACAGGGGAATGAGCAGTTCTTC.

The genes are TRBV18 and TRBJ1-4; 11 nucleotides line up with TRBD1. Germline V gives CDR1 KGHSH, CDR2 LQKENI. The CDR3 contains 16 residues. The J segment lost 5 bases and the V segment lost 5 bases, leaving 7 bases of the junction unmatched. In nucleotides, the CDR3 is TGTGCCAGCTCAACAGGACAGGGGGCATCGAATGAAAAACTGTTTTTT. This sequence encodes CASSTGQGASNEKLFF.

This clone was seen a single time. The chain uses TRBV7-8 and TRBJ1-1; 8 nucleotides agree with TRBD1. Germline loops: CDR1 SGHVS, CDR2 FQNEAQ. The CDR3 totals 15 residues. V lost 2 bases to trimming and J lost 6 bases; unmatched junction nucleotides: 8. DNA for the CDR3: TGTGCCAGCAGCTTAATCGGCAGGGGGCTGTCTGAAGCTTTCTTT. Its protein product is CASSLIGRGLSEAFF.

The rearrangement uses TRBV6-6 and TRBJ2-7; 9 bases line up with TRBD1. V lost 6 bases and J lost 5; bases outside the gene matches: 14. In germline, CDR1 is MNHNY, CDR2 SVGAGI (reference sequence). The CDR3 contains 16 residues. This chain's CDR3 is CASRTHQDRGPHEQYF. In nucleotides, the CDR3 is TGTGCCAGCAGAACGCATCAGGACAGGGGCCCCCACGAGCAGTACTTC.

This clone was observed a few times. The V gene is TRBV27, the J gene TRBJ1-4; 9 nucleotides align to TRBD1. Germline CDR1 MNHEY, CDR2 SMNVEV (reference sequence). Trimming at V came to 3 bases and at J to 5 bases, leaving 4 bases not matched to a gene. The CDR3 is 15 residues long. The CDR3: CASSFTGTGNEKLFF. The CDR3 DNA sequence: TGTGCCAGCAGTTTTACCGGGACAGGGAATGAAAAACTGTTTTTT.

In DNA, the CDR3 is TGTGCCAGCAGTAGAACAGGGCCCAGGCAGCCCCAGCATTTT. Translation gives CASSRTGPRQPQHF. The V and J genes are TRBV28 and TRBJ1-5; maybe TRBD1 (6 bases). This CDR3 has 14 residues. CDR1 MDHEN and CDR2 SYDVKM come from the germline V gene. V was shortened by 5 bases and J by 7 bases, with 15 bases between the two germline ends.

The V call is TRBV18, the J call TRBJ1-5; 8 nucleotides agree with TRBD1. Germline CDR1 is KGHSH and CDR2 is LQKENI. Unmatched junction bases numbered 4, after V lost 6 bases and J lost 3 bases. The CDR3 consists of 14 residues. In nucleotides, the CDR3 is TGTGCCAGCTCTCCGGGACAGGACAATCAGCCCCAGCATTTT. It specifies CASSPGQDNQPQHF.